A selection of T cell receptor beta chains follows, all from one sample in a study of blood T cell repertoires in COVID-19. The data were produced by immunoSEQ multiplex PCR, yet TCRdb's version contains in-frame clones alone and is incomplete. Among about 190,000 clones listed, 88% were seen once. Sequencing used peripheral blood. Receptor source: a man aged 25 to 40 with acute or convalescent COVID-19. Both conserved end residues are part of each CDR3. D genes are given only for firm matches.

.	TRBV21-1	TRBJ1-5	TGTGCCAGCAGCTTGAAGGGGACAGGTTCGGGCCAGCCCCAGCATTTT	CASSLKGTGSGQPQHF
TRBD1	TRBV7-3	TRBJ1-6	TGTGCCAGCAGCTCTGGACAGGGGAATTCACCCCTCCACTTT	CASSSGQGNSPLHF
.	TRBV19	TRBJ2-3	TGTGCCAGTAGTAGCATACTCACAGATACGCAGTATTTT	CASSSILTDTQYF
.	TRBV5-4	TRBJ2-7	TGTGCCAGCAGCCCTGGACATAACTACGAGCAGTACTTC	CASSPGHNYEQYF
.	TRBV6-2/TRBV6-3	TRBJ2-1	TGTGCCAGCAGTTACGAGACTAACATCTACAATGAGCAGTTCTTC	CASSYETNIYNEQFF
.	TRBV6-6	TRBJ1-1	TGTGCCAGCAGTTACGACTCGATCACTGAAGCTTTCTTT	CASSYDSITEAFF
TRBD1	TRBV18	TRBJ1-5	TGTGCCAGCTCACTCCGGGACAGCAGCAATCAGCCCCAGCATTTT	CASSLRDSSNQPQHF
TRBD1	TRBV7-9	TRBJ2-7	TGTGCCAGCAGTTCGGGTCCGGGGACAGGGGAGATCTACGAGCAGTACTTC	CASSSGPGTGEIYEQYF
TRBD2	TRBV28	TRBJ2-7	TGTGCCAGCAGTTTAGGATCGAGCGGGAGGATCGAGCAGTACTTC	CASSLGSSGRIEQYF
TRBD1	TRBV30	TRBJ2-5	TGTGCCTGGAATCGCGGCAGGGGGTCGGTGGTGGAGACCCAGTACTTC	CAWNRGRGSVVETQYF
.	TRBV2	TRBJ1-2	TGTGCCAGCAGGGCCGACAGGTTTCCTAACTATGGCTACACCTTC	CASRADRFPNYGYTF
TRBD1	TRBV5-1	TRBJ2-7	TGCGCCAGCAGCCCCGGGACAGGGGCTTACGAGCAGTACTTC	CASSPGTGAYEQYF
.	TRBV13	TRBJ1-1	TGTGCCAGCAGCATAAAGCCTGGTTGGAGTATGAACACTGAAGCTTTCTTT	CASSIKPGWSMNTEAFF
.	TRBV5-1	TRBJ2-3	TGCGCCAGCAGCTTGGGTGGTGCAGGGCTCACAGATACGCAGTATTTT	CASSLGGAGLTDTQYF
TRBD2	TRBV9	TRBJ2-7	TGTGCCAGCAGCCCGAGAGCGGGGGCCCTCCAGGGCGAGCAGTACTTC	CASSPRAGALQGEQYF
TRBD1	TRBV7-8	TRBJ2-7	TGTGCCAGCAGCTTAGCGCGACAGGGAGACAGACCTTTCTTC	CASSLARQGDRPFF
.	TRBV4-1	TRBJ1-5	TGCGCCAGCAGCCTGTCTGATCAGGGTTGGGTGCAGCCCCAGCATTTT	CASSLSDQGWVQPQHF